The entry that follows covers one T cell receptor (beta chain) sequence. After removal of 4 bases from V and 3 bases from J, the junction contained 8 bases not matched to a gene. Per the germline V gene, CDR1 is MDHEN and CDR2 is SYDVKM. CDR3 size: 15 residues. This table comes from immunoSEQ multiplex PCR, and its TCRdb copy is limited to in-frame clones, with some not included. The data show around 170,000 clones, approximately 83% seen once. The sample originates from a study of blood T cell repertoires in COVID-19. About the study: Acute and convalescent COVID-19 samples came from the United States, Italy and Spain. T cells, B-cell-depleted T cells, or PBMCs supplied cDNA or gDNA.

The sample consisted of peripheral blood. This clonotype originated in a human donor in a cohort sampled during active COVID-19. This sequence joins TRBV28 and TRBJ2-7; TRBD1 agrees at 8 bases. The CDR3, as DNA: TGTGCCAGCAGTTCCCCGACAGGGGCCAGCTACGAGCAGTACTTC. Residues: CASSSPTGASYEQYF.